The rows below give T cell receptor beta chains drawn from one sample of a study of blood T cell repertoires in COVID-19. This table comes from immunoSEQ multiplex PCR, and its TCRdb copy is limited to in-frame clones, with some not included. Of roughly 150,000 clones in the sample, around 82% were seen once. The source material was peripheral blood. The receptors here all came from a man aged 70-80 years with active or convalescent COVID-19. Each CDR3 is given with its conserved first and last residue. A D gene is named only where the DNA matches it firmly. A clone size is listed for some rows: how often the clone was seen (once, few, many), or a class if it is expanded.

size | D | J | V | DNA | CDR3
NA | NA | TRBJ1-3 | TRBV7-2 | TGTGCCAGCAGCACCGACTACTCTGGAAACACCATATATTTT | CASSTDYSGNTIYF
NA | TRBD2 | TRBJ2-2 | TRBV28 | TGTGCCAGCAGTCCATCCCCTAGCGGGAGATGGGCCGGGGAGCTGTTTTTT | CASSPSPSGRWAGELFF
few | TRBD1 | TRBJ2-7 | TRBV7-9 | TGTGCCAGCAGCTTACAGGGACAGGGATACGAGCAGTACTTC | CASSLQGQGYEQYF
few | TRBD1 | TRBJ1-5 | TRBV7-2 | TGTGCCAGCAGCTTAGGGCGGACAGGGGGCCGACAGCCCCAGCATTTT | CASSLGRTGGRQPQHF
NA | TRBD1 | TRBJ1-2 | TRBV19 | TGTGCCAGTACCCGACAGGGACAGGATGGCTACACCTTC | CASTRQGQDGYTF
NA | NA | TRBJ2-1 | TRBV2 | TGTGCCAGCAGTGACGGGATTTCCTACAATGAGCAGTTCTTC | CASSDGISYNEQFF
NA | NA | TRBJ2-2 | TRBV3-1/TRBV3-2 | TGTGCCAGCAGCCGACAGCTGAACACCGGGGAGCTGTTTTTT | CASSRQLNTGELFF
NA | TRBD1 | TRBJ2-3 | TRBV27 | TGTGCCAGCAGCCGGGACAGGGGTTGGACAGATACGCAGTATTTT | CASSRDRGWTDTQYF
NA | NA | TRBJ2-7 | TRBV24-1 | TGTGCCACCAGTGACCCCCCTTCGGGGGAGCAGTACTTC | CATSDPPSGEQYF
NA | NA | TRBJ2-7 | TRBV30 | TGTGCCTGGACTCCTCGTGGGTTCTCGGGGGAGCAGTACTTC | CAWTPRGFSGEQYF
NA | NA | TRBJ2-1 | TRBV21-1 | TGTGCCAGCAGCAAGGGAGAGGACAGGTCCCTGGGTGAGCAGTTCTTC | CASSKGEDRSLGEQFF
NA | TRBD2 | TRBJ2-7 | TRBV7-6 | TGTGCCAGCACTCCAGCGGGCGGGGGAACCTACGAGCAGTACTTC | CASTPAGGGTYEQYF
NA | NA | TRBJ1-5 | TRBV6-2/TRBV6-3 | TGTGCCAGCAGTTACTCCACTCAGGAAAGCAATCAGCCCCAGCATTTT | CASSYSTQESNQPQHF
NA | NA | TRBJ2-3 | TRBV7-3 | TGTGCCAGCAGCTTAACGGAAATAGCGGCTAGCACAGATACGCAGTATTTT | CASSLTEIAASTDTQYF
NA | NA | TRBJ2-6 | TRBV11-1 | TGTGCCAGCAGCCCGCACACGACTGGGGCCAACGTCCTGACTTTC | CASSPHTTGANVLTF
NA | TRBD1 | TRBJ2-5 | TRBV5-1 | TGCGCCAGCAGCTTGGCGGGACAGGGGACGGTCCAAGAGACCCAGTACTTC | CASSLAGQGTVQETQYF
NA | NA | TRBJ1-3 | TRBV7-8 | TGTGCCAGCAGCTTAGTGACAGTCCTTCGCTCTGGAAACACCATATATTTT | CASSLVTVLRSGNTIYF
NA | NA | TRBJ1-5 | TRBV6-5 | TGTGCCAGCATGCACAGGCCAAATCAGCCCCAGCATTTT | CASMHRPNQPQHF
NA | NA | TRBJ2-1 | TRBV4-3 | TGCGCCAGCAGCCAAGATTCACAGTTCAATGAGCAGTTCTTC | CASSQDSQFNEQFF
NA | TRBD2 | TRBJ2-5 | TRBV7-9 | TGTGCCAGCAGTTCATCCGGGACTAGCGTGACCCAGTACTTC | CASSSSGTSVTQYF